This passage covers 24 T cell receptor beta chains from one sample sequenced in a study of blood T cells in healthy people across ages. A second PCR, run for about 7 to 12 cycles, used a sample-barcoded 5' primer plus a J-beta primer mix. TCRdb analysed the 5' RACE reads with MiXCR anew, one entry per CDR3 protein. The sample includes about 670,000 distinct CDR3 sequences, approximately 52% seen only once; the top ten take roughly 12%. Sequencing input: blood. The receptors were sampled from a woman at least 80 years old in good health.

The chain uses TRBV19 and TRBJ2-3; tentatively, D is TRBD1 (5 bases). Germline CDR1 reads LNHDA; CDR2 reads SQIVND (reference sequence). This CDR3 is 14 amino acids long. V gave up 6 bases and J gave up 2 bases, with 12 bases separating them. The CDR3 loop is CASSLEQDTDTQYF. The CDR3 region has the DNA TGTGCCAGTAGCCTTGAACAGGACACAGATACGCAGTATTTT.

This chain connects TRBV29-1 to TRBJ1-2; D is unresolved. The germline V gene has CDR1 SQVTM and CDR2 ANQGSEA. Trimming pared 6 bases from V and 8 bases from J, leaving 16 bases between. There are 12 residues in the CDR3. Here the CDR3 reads CSVELTSRGYTF. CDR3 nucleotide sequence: TGCAGCGTGGAACTCACTTCGAGGGGCTACACCTTC.

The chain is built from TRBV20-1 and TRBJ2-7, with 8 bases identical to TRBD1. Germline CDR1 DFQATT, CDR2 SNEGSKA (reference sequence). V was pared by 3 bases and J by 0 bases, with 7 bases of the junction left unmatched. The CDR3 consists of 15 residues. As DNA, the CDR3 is TGCAGTGCTAGTATCCGGACAGGGAGCTCCTACGAGCAGTACTTC. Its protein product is CSASIRTGSSYEQYF.

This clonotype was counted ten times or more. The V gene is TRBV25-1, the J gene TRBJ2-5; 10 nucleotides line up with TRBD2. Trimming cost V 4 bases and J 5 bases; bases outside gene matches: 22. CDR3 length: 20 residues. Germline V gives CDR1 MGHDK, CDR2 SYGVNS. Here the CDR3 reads CASSGLPSGGGGFMVETQYF. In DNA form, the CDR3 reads TGTGCCAGCAGTGGACTCCCTAGCGGGGGTGGTGGGTTTATGGTGGAGACCCAGTACTTC.

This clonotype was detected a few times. The CDR3 is CASSLRWLTDGQETQYF. CDR3 bases: TGTGCCAGCAGCCTCAGATGGCTTACGGACGGTCAAGAGACCCAGTACTTC. The gene calls are TRBV3-1 and TRBJ2-5; D call uncertain. CDR1 is LGHDT and CDR2 is YNNKEL in the germline V gene (reference sequence). The CDR3 sequence is 17 residues long. V was clipped by 4 bases and J by 2 bases, with 20 bases between them.

CDR3 in DNA: TGTGCCAGCATCCCAACGAGGGGGCTAAGGGGGCCAAATGAGCAGTTCTTC. Translation gives CASIPTRGLRGPNEQFF. The gene calls are TRBV7-8 and TRBJ2-1; 7 nucleotides match TRBD1. The CDR3 extends over 17 amino acids. After removal of 7 bases from V and 7 bases from J, the junction contained 19 bases not matched to a gene. In germline, CDR1 is SGHVS, CDR2 FQNEAQ.

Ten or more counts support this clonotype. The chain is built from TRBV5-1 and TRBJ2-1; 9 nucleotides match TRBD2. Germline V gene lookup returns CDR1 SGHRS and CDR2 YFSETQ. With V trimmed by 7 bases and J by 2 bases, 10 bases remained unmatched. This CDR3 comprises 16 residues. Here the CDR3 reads CASSALAGVPYNEQFF. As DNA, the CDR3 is TGCGCCAGCTCAGCTTTAGCGGGAGTCCCCTACAATGAGCAGTTCTTC. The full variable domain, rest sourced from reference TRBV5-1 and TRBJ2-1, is KAGVTQTPRYLIKTRGQQVTLSCSPISGHRSVSWYQQTPGQGLQFLFEYFSETQRNKGNFPGRFSGRQFSNSRSEMNVSTLELGDSALYLCASSALAGVPYNEQFFGPGTRLTVL.

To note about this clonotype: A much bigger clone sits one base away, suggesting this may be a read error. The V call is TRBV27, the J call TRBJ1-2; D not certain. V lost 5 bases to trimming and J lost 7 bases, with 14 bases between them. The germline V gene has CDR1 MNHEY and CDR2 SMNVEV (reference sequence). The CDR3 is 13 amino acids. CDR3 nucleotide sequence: TGTGCCAGCAGTGCCCTCGGCCTGCTTGGCTACACCTTC. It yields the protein CASSALGLLGYTF.

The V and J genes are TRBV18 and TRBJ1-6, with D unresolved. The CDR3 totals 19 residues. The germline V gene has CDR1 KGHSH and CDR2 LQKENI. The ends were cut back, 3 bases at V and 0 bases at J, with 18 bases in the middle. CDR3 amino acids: CASSPWSVIPSSYNSPLHF. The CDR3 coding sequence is TGTGCCAGCTCACCCTGGTCAGTTATACCCAGCTCCTATAATTCACCCCTCCACTTT. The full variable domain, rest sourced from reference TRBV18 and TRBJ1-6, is NAGVMQNPRHLVRRRGQEARLRCSPMKGHSHVYWYRQLPEEGLKFMVYLQKENIIDESGMPKERFSAEFPKEGPSILRIQQVVRGDSAAYFCASSPWSVIPSSYNSPLHFGNGTRLTVT.

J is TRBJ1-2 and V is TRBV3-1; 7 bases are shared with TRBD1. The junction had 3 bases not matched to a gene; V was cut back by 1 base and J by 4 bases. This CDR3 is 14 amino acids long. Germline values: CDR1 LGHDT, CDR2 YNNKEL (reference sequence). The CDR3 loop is CASSQAGGTYGYTF. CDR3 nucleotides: TGTGCCAGCAGCCAAGCAGGGGGGACCTATGGCTACACCTTC.

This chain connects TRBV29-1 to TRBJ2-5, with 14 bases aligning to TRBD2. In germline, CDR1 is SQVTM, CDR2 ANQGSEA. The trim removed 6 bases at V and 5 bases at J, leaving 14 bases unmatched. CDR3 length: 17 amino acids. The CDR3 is CSVDGTSGGYSWETQYF. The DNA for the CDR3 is TGCAGCGTGGACGGGACTAGCGGGGGCTACAGTTGGGAGACCCAGTACTTC.

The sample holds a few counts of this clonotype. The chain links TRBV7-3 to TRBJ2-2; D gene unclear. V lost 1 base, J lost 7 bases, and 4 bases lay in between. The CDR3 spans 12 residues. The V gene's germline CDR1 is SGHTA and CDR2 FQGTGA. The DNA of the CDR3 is TGTGCCAGCAGCTTAATTAACGGGGAGCTGTTTTTT. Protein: CASSLINGELFF.

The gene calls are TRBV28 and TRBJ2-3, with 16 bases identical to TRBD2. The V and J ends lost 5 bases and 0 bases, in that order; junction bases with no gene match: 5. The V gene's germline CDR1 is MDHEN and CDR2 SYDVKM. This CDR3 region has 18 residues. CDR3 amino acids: CASSQGLAGGPSTDTQYF. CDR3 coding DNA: TGTGCCAGCAGTCAGGGACTAGCGGGAGGGCCTAGCACAGATACGCAGTATTTT.

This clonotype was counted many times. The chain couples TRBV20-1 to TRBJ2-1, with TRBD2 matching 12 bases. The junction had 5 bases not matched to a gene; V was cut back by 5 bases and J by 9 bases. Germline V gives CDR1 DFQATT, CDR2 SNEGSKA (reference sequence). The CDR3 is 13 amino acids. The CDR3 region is CSAPGLAGREQFF. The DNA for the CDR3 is TGCAGTGCTCCAGGACTAGCGGGACGTGAGCAGTTCTTC.

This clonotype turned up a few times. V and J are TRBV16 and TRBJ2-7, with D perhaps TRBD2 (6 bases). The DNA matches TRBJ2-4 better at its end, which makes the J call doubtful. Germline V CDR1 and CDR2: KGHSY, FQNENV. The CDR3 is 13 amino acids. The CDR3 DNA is TGTGCCAGCAGCCAGGGAGGCAAAAACATTCAGTACTTC. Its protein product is CASSQGGKNIQYF.

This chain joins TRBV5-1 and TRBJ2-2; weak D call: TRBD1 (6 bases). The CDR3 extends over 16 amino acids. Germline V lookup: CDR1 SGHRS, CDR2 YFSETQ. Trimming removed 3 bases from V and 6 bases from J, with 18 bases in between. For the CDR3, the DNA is TGCGCCAGCAGCTCGCAACAGGGATATAAGGCCGGGGAGCTGTTTTTT. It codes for CASSSQQGYKAGELFF.

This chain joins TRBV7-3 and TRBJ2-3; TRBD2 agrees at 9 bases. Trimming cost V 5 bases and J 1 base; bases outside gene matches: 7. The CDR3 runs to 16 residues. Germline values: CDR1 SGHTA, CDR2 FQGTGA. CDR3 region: CASSLRAGGCTDTQYF. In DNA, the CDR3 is TGTGCCAGCAGCCTTAGAGCGGGAGGATGCACAGATACGCAGTATTTT.

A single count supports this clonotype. The CDR3 coding sequence is TGCAGCGTTGTTCTGGACAAGGGACACTCGGATACGCAGTATTTT. Amino acid sequence: CSVVLDKGHSDTQYF. This sequence joins TRBV29-1 and TRBJ2-3; a weak D match, TRBD1 (6 bases). Germline V gene data show CDR1 as SQVTM and CDR2 as ANQGSEA. This CDR3 has 15 residues. The V end lost 4 bases, the J end lost 6 bases, and 20 bases lay between the germline ends.

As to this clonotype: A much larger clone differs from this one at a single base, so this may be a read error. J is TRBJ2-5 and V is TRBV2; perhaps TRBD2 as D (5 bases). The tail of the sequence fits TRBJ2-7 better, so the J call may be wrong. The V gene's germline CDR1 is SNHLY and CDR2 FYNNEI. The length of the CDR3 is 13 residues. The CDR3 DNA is TGTGCCAGCAGTGAACGGCGGGTTTCCGAGCAGTACTTC. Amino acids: CASSERRVSEQYF.

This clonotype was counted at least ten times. In DNA, the CDR3 is TGTGCCACCAGTGACCTCCCGGGACAGGGGGCGCGGTCCTACAATGAGCAGTTCTTC. Translation: CATSDLPGQGARSYNEQFF. This chain joins TRBV24-1 and TRBJ2-1; 12 bases are a match to TRBD1. CDR1 and CDR2 (germline): KGHDR, SFDVKD. The CDR3 runs 19 residues. With 4 bases clipped from V and 1 base from J, the junction kept 10 bases outside the gene matches.

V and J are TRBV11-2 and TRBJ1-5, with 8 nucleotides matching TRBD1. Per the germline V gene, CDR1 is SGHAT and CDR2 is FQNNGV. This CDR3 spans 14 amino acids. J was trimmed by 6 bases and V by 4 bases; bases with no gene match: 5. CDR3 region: CASSSGQGFQPQHF. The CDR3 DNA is TGTGCCAGCAGCTCCGGACAGGGTTTTCAGCCCCAGCATTTT.

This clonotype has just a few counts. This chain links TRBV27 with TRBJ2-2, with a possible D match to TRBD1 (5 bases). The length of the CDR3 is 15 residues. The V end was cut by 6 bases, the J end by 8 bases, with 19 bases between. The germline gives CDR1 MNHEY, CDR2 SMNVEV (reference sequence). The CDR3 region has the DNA TGTGCCAGCAGCTCCTCAGGGTGGGCCCGGGGGGAGCTGTTTTTT. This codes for CASSSSGWARGELFF.

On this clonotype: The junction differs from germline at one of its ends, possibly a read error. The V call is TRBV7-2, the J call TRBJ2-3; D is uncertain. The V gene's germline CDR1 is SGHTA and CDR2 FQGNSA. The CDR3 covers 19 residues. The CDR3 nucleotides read TGTGCCAACAGCCTCGTGGATAGGACCCCCTTTTCCAACACAGATACGCAGTATTTT. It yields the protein CANSLVDRTPFSNTDTQYF.

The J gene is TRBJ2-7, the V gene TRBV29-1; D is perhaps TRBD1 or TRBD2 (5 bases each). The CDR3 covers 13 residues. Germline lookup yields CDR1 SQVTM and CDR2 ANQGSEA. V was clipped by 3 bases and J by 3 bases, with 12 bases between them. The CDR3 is CSVEGVYGYEQYF. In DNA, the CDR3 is TGCAGCGTTGAGGGGGTCTATGGCTACGAGCAGTACTTC.